This T cell receptor (beta chain) was recovered during a study of immune evolution from preneoplasia to lung adenocarcinoma. Patients had resection in Japan or China between about 2014 and 2018. Two lung cancer pathologists independently confirmed each histologic diagnosis. Sequencing used immunoSEQ multiplex PCR; TCRdb keeps in-frame clones, though not all of them. The table records around 6,200 clones, roughly 81% of them present only once. Trimming stripped 4 bases from V and 8 bases from J, with 12 bases between. CDR3 length equals 13 residues. CDR1 and CDR2 from the germline V gene are KGHSH and LQKENI.

The sample consisted of FFPE invasive lung adenocarcinoma tissue. The sequence came from a person aged 45-65 years with lung adenocarcinoma. The chain joins TRBV18 to TRBJ2-1, with D perhaps matching TRBD2 (5 bases). Written as DNA, the CDR3 is TGTGCCAGCTCACTAAGGGCAGCGGATGAGCAGTTCTTC. Translated: CASSLRAADEQFF.